The next 6 T cell receptor beta chains were all read from a single sample in a study of blood T cell repertoires in COVID-19. Clones were sequenced by immunoSEQ multiplex PCR, and TCRdb holds only the in-frame ones, with some missing. The sample contains some 120,000 clones, more than 75% of which appear only once. Input material: peripheral blood. The receptor set was obtained from a human donor in a cohort sampled during active COVID-19.

CDR3 residues: CASSEAQRDRNYGYTF. The CDR3 DNA sequence: TGTGCCAGCAGTGAAGCGCAAAGGGACAGGAACTATGGCTACACCTTC. This chain uses TRBV2 with TRBJ1-2; TRBD1 matches at 8 bases. The CDR3 has 16 amino acids. Germline CDR1 and CDR2: SNHLY and FYNNEI. The ends lost 0 bases at V and 2 bases at J; junction bases unmatched: 5.

This chain uses TRBV10-1 with TRBJ2-5; possibly TRBD2 for D (5 bases). The CDR3 spans 16 residues. CDR1 is WNHNN and CDR2 is SYGVQD in the germline V gene (reference sequence). Trimming took 3 bases from V and 3 from J, leaving 17 bases between them. CDR3 residues: CASSDLPSRDKETQYF. DNA of the CDR3: TGCGCCAGCAGTGATCTGCCGTCTCGGGATAAAGAGACCCAGTACTTC.

The CDR3 spells CASSLGLAGEVTDTQYF. In nucleotides, the CDR3 is TGCGCCAGCAGCCTAGGACTAGCGGGAGAGGTCACAGATACGCAGTATTTT. The rearrangement links TRBV4-1 to TRBJ2-3, with 13 bases fitting TRBD2. V lost 4 bases to trimming and J lost 2 bases; unmatched junction nucleotides: 6. CDR1 and CDR2 from the germline V gene are MGHRA and YSYEKL. This CDR3 has 17 residues.

As regards this clone: The junction differs from germline at one of its ends, possibly a read error. The rearrangement joins TRBV6-5 to TRBJ2-7; 12 positions match TRBD2. Germline V CDR1 and CDR2: MNHEY, SVGAGI. The CDR3 length is 11 residues. The DNA for the CDR3 is TGTGCCACCCGAGGACTAGCGGGATGGGACTTC. Translating it yields CATRGLAGWDF.

This CDR3 is CASRGGIPIGSEQYF. DNA of the CDR3: TGTGCCAGCAGGGGGGGAATCCCTATCGGCTCCGAGCAGTACTTC. The chain combines TRBV6-5 with TRBJ2-7; D is perhaps TRBD2 (6 bases). The germline V and J ends were trimmed by 6 bases and 6 bases, with 21 bases remaining between them. The CDR3 covers 15 residues. Germline V gene sequence: CDR1 MNHEY, CDR2 SVGAGI.

Here the CDR3 reads CASSQGSLDTGELFF. DNA of the CDR3: TGTGCCAGCAGCCAAGGGTCCCTAGATACCGGGGAGCTGTTTTTT. V is TRBV3-1 (or the pseudogene TRBV3-2) and J is TRBJ2-2; D call uncertain. CDR1 is LGHDT, CDR2 YNNKEL, per germline (reference sequence). Between the trimmed V and J ends, which lost 1 base and 5 bases, there was a span of 11 bases. The CDR3 spans 15 residues.